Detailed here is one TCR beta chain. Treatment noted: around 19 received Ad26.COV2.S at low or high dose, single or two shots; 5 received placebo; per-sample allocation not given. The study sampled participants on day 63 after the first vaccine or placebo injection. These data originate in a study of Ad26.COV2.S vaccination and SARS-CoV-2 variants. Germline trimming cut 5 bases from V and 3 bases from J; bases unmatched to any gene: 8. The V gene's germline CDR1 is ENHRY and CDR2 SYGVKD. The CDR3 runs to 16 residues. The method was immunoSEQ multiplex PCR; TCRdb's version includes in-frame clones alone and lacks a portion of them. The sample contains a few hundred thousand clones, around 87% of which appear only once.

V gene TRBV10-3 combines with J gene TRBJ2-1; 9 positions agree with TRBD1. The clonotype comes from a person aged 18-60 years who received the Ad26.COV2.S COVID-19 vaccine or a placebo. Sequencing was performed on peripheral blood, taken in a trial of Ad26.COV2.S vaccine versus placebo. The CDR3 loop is CAISTSPGQGYNEQFF. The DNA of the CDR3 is TGTGCCATCAGTACTAGCCCGGGACAGGGCTACAATGAGCAGTTCTTC.